A selection of T cell receptor beta chains follows, all from one sample in a study of cytomegalovirus exposure and HLA in healthy donors. The method was immunoSEQ multiplex PCR; TCRdb's version includes in-frame clones alone and lacks a portion of them. The sample holds about 180,000 clones, 65% to 85% seen once. Sequencing was carried out using PBMCs. These receptors all come from a girl aged 5-17 years in good health and CMV-seropositive. The CDR3 runs from the conserved cysteine through the conserved F or W. The D gene is left open where the match is weak. A row's size may be missing; if present it is once, few, many or a size class.

few	TRBD1	TRBV4-1	TRBJ2-7	CASSLAGTGTYEQYF	TGCGCCAGCAGCCTAGCAGGGACAGGGACCTACGAGCAGTACTTC
-	-	TRBV4-1	TRBJ2-1	CASSQEEGSSYNEQFF	TGCGCCAGCAGCCAAGAAGAGGGCTCCTCCTACAATGAGCAGTTCTTC
-	TRBD1	TRBV6-5	TRBJ1-5	CASRDRVNQPQHF	TGTGCCAGCAGGGACAGGGTAAATCAGCCCCAGCATTTT
-	-	TRBV19	TRBJ1-4	CASSTHPGLGEKLFF	TGTGCCAGTAGTACCCATCCGGGACTAGGCGAAAAACTGTTTTTT
-	TRBD1	TRBV27	TRBJ1-2	CASRLTGGTNYGYTF	TGTGCCAGCCGATTGACAGGGGGCACCAACTATGGCTACACCTTC
few	-	TRBV4-1	TRBJ2-7	CASSLGQLAYEQYF	TGCGCCAGCAGCCTTGGGCAACTCGCCTACGAGCAGTACTTC
-	-	TRBV7-3	TRBJ2-3	CASSLSPVTDTQYF	TGTGCCAGCAGCTTAAGCCCAGTCACAGATACGCAGTATTTT
-	-	TRBV6-5	TRBJ1-2	CASSYLSRGNGYTF	TGTGCCAGCAGTTACCTAAGTCGCGGAAATGGCTACACCTTC
-	TRBD2	TRBV6-1	TRBJ2-7	CASSAKRETREQYF	TGTGCCAGCAGTGCCAAGCGGGAGACAAGGGAGCAGTACTTC
-	-	TRBV25-1	TRBJ1-4	CASSEAGRANEKLFF	TGTGCCAGCAGTGAGGCGGGGAGGGCTAATGAAAAACTGTTTTTT
-	TRBD1	TRBV5-5	TRBJ1-5	CASSPGQGGLEPQHF	TGTGCCAGCAGCCCCGGACAGGGTGGATTAGAGCCCCAGCATTTT
-	TRBD1	TRBV27	TRBJ1-5	CASSLSGQGGYQPQHF	TGTGCCAGCAGTTTATCGGGACAGGGTGGCTATCAGCCCCAGCATTTT
-	-	TRBV11-2	TRBJ2-7	CASSLVRSVVDEQYF	TGTGCCAGCAGCTTAGTCCGCAGCGTCGTCGACGAGCAGTACTTC